This T cell receptor beta chain came from a study of early T cells in non-severe SARS-CoV-2 infection. Individual cDNA molecules received unique molecular identifiers. TCRdb processed the 5' RACE reads anew with MiXCR; each CDR3 protein has one entry. The data hold 80,000 or so distinct CDR3 sequences, with 5% to 7% observed a single time. General observations from the study: Clonotype matching in VDJdb favored anti-spike CD8 responses and did not capture private and CD4 specificities.

This clonotype was detected ten times or more. What it recognizes is unknown. This clonotype was obtained from an adult who was a healthcare worker with PCR-confirmed SARS-CoV-2 infection or an uninfected control (not recorded which). Sequences were obtained from whole blood.

CDR3 sequence reads: CASGRGRVFDTQYF. CDR3 bases: TGTGCTAGTGGCCGGGGACGAGTATTCGATACGCAGTATTTT. The V call is TRBV12-5, the J call TRBJ2-3, with D tentatively TRBD1 or TRBD2 (5 bases each). The V end lost 6 bases, the J end lost 6 bases, and 16 bases lay between the germline ends. CDR1 is LGHNT, CDR2 FRNRAP, per germline. This CDR3 comprises 14 residues.